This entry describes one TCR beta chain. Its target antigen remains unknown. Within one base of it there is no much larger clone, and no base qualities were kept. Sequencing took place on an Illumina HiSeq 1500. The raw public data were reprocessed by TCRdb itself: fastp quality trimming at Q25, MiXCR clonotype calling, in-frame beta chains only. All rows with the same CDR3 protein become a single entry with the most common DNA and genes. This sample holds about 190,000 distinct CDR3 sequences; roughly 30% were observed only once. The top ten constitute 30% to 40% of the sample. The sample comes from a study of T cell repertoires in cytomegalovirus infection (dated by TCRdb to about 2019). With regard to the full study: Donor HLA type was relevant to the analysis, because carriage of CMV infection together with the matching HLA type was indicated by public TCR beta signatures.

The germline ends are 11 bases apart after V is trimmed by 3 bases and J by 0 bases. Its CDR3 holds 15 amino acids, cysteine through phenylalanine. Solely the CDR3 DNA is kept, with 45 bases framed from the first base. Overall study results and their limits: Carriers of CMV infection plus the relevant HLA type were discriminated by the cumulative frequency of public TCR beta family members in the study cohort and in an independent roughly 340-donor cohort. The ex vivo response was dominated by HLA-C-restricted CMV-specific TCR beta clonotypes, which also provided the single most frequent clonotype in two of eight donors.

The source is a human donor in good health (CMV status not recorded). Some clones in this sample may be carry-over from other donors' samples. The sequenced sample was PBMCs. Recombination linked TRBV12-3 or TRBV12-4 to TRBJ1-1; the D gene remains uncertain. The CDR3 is CASSFAGRMNTEAFF. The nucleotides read TGTGCCAGCAGTTTCGCCGGACGGATGAACACTGAAGCTTTCTTT.